These 21 T cell receptor beta chains share one sample of origin, sequenced in a study of CD8 T cells in ankylosing spondylitis. TCRdb fed the 5' RACE reads into MiXCR, producing one record per CDR3 protein. Of more than 150,000 distinct CDR3 sequences detected, 13% appear once; the ten largest clones hold more than 9.5%. The sequenced sample was blood, either unsorted or a sorted T cell fraction (not recorded which). The receptors originated from a female donor with ankylosing spondylitis or in good health (not recorded which).

At least ten counts were recorded for this clonotype. V usage is TRBV9 and J usage is TRBJ2-3; TRBD2 might be the D (6 bases). CDR1 is SGDLS, CDR2 YYNGEE, per germline. The length of the CDR3 is 16 residues. Trimming stripped 3 bases from V and 6 bases from J, with 20 bases between. The CDR3 nucleotides read TGTGCCAGCAGCGCATCTCCCGGGACTCTGGATGATACGCAGTATTTT. This gives the protein CASSASPGTLDDTQYF. Complete variable domain (other parts from reference TRBV9 and TRBJ2-3): DSGVTQTPKHLITATGQRVTLRCSPRSGDLSVYWYQQSLDQGLQFLIQYYNGEERAKGNILERFSAQQFPDLHSELNLSSLELGDSALYFCASSASPGTLDDTQYFGPGTRLTVL.

V is TRBV7-2 and J is TRBJ1-1; no reliable D call. V lost 5 bases and J 7 bases, leaving 14 bases between the germline ends. CDR3 length: 13 residues. The germline V gene has CDR1 SGHTA and CDR2 FQGNSA. The CDR3 DNA reads as TGTGCCAGCAGCCTCTATGCGCCCGATGAAGCTTTCTTT. This gives the protein CASSLYAPDEAFF.

This clonotype was counted many times. The chain carries TRBV15 and TRBJ2-2; D not resolved. CDR1 and CDR2 from the germline V gene are LNHNV and YYDKDF (reference sequence). V dropped 5 bases and J dropped 1 base, with 5 bases sitting between them. This CDR3 has 13 amino acids. CDR3 nucleotide sequence: TGTGCCACCAGCCCAGGGAACACCGGGGAGCTGTTTTTT. This codes for CATSPGNTGELFF.

This clonotype was detected only a few times. The chain carries TRBV20-1 and TRBJ2-7, with 7 nucleotides matching TRBD1. The germline V gene encodes CDR1 DFQATT and CDR2 SNEGSKA (reference sequence). With V trimmed by 5 bases and J by 1 base, 5 bases remained unmatched. The CDR3 loop spans 13 amino acids. CDR3 sequence: CSAEPGQSYEQYF. CDR3 sequence (DNA): TGCAGTGCTGAGCCGGGACAGTCCTACGAGCAGTACTTC.

The rearrangement joins TRBV19 to TRBJ2-3, with a tentative D call TRBD2 (5 bases). This CDR3 has 13 amino acids. The V and J ends lost 5 bases and 6 bases respectively, with 12 bases between them. Germline CDR1 and CDR2: LNHDA and SQIVND (reference sequence). CDR3 sequence reads: CASSQAAMDTQYF. CDR3 in DNA: TGTGCCAGTAGTCAAGCGGCGATGGATACGCAGTATTTT. Drawing the rest from reference TRBV19 and TRBJ2-3, the complete variable domain is DGGITQSPKYLFRKEGQNVTLSCEQNLNHDAMYWYRQDPGQGLRLIYYSQIVNDFQKGDIAEGYSVSREKKESFPLTVTSAQKNPTAFYLCASSQAAMDTQYFGPGTRLTVL.

This clonotype was picked up many times. This sequence joins TRBV7-9 and TRBJ2-3; 8 bases agree with TRBD2. V lost 4 bases and J lost 1; bases outside the gene matches: 4. The CDR3 length is 15 residues. Germline V gene sequence: CDR1 SEHNR, CDR2 FQNEAQ (reference sequence). For the CDR3, the DNA is TGTGCCAGCAGCTCCCGAGCGGGAGGCACAGATACGCAGTATTTT. Amino acid sequence: CASSSRAGGTDTQYF. The variable domain in full, with the rest retrieved from reference TRBV7-9 and TRBJ2-3, is DTGVSQNPRHKITKRGQNVTFRCDPISEHNRLYWYRQTLGQGPEFLTYFQNEAQLEKSRLLSDRFSAERPKGSFSTLEIQRTEQGDSAMYLCASSSRAGGTDTQYFGPGTRLTVL.

The chain joins TRBV4-2 to TRBJ2-7, with 7 bases fitting TRBD2. This CDR3 region has 16 residues. V trimming: 0 bases; J trimming: 8 bases; junction bases outside the gene matches: 13. Per the germline V gene, CDR1 is LGHNA and CDR2 is YNFKEQ. The CDR3 protein is CASSQDSGLGNPKQYF. CDR3 sequence (DNA): TGTGCCAGCAGCCAAGATTCCGGACTAGGTAACCCCAAGCAGTACTTC.

The chain uses TRBV11-2 and TRBJ2-1, with 9 positions matching TRBD1. The junction had 4 bases not matched to a gene; V was cut back by 5 bases and J by 8 bases. Germline V gene sequence: CDR1 SGHAT, CDR2 FQNNGV. The CDR3 spans 13 residues. DNA of the CDR3: TGTGCCAGCAGCGTCCGGGACAGGGATGAGCAGTTCTTC. It encodes CASSVRDRDEQFF.

This clonotype was detected a few times. The V call is TRBV5-1, the J call TRBJ2-2; 12 bases fit TRBD2. The junction had 3 bases not matched to a gene; V was cut back by 3 bases and J by 0 bases. The germline CDR1 and CDR2 sequences are SGHRS and YFSETQ. The CDR3 contains 17 residues. This chain's CDR3 is CASSSRLAGANTGELFF. The DNA for the CDR3 is TGCGCCAGCAGCTCCAGACTAGCGGGAGCGAACACCGGGGAGCTGTTTTTT.

This clonotype was picked up a small number of times. The rearrangement joins TRBV28 to TRBJ2-2, with TRBD2 matching 7 bases. Germline trimming cut 3 bases from V and 3 bases from J; bases unmatched to any gene: 4. The CDR3 extends over 15 amino acids. CDR1 and CDR2 from the germline V gene are MDHEN and SYDVKM. CDR3 protein: CASSLGREYTGELFF. As DNA, the CDR3 is TGTGCCAGCAGTTTGGGGAGGGAGTACACCGGGGAGCTGTTTTTT.

This clonotype showed up many times. V gene TRBV27 combines with J gene TRBJ1-4; TRBD1 aligns across 8 bases. Unmatched junction bases numbered 4, after V lost 5 bases and J lost 5 bases. This CDR3 spans 14 amino acids. Germline CDR1 MNHEY, CDR2 SMNVEV (reference sequence). CDR3 region: CASSPRQGNEKLFF. Written as DNA, the CDR3 is TGTGCCAGCAGTCCAAGACAGGGGAATGAAAAACTGTTTTTT.

V and J are TRBV20-1 and TRBJ1-1; D uncertain. Germline loops: CDR1 DFQATT, CDR2 SNEGSKA (reference sequence). The CDR3 consists of 13 residues. The V gene lost 3 bases and the J gene lost 0 bases, with 8 bases spanning the gap. The CDR3 loop reads CSASPDMNTEAFF. The CDR3 nucleotides are TGCAGTGCTAGCCCAGACATGAACACTGAAGCTTTCTTT.

This clonotype occurred many times. The chain is built from TRBV29-1 and TRBJ2-1; perhaps TRBD2 as D (6 bases). Trimming removed 3 bases from V and 6 bases from J, with 6 bases in between. The CDR3 spans 11 residues. CDR1 is SQVTM, CDR2 ANQGSEA, per germline. The CDR3 is CSVEGGNEQFF. The CDR3 DNA reads TGCAGCGTTGAGGGGGGCAATGAGCAGTTCTTC.

V usage is TRBV30 and J usage is TRBJ1-1; D is ambiguous. The CDR3 runs to 11 residues. Trimming stripped 2 bases from V and 6 bases from J, with 7 bases between. Germline V lookup: CDR1 GTSNPN, CDR2 SVGIG (reference sequence). DNA of the CDR3: TGTGCCTGGAGTCCCGGCCCTGAAGCTTTCTTT. Translated: CAWSPGPEAFF.

This clonotype was observed at least ten times. The chain joins TRBV28 to TRBJ2-3; no reliable D call. Per the germline V gene, CDR1 is MDHEN and CDR2 is SYDVKM. CDR3 length: 15 amino acids. The ends were cut back, 6 bases at V and 0 bases at J, with 13 bases in the middle. The CDR3 nucleotides read TGTGCCAGCAGAGTCACCCAGATTAGCACAGATACGCAGTATTTT. The encoded protein is CASRVTQISTDTQYF.

This clonotype was seen repeatedly, ten times or more. The V call is TRBV20-1, the J call TRBJ1-2; the match to TRBD1 covers 8 bases. Germline V gene data show CDR1 as DFQATT and CDR2 as SNEGSKA (reference sequence). This CDR3 has 13 amino acids. V dropped 2 bases and J dropped 4; count of bases not matched to a gene: 3. The CDR3 DNA reads TGCAGTGCTAGACGGACAGGGAGCTATGGCTACACCTTC. Translating gives CSARRTGSYGYTF.

The rearrangement links TRBV7-8 to TRBJ2-2; D possibly matches TRBD1 or TRBD2 (7 bases each). Germline lookup yields CDR1 SGHVS and CDR2 FQNEAQ. The CDR3 is 15 residues long. The ends were cut back, 4 bases at V and 4 bases at J, with 13 bases in the middle. DNA of the CDR3: TGTGCCAGCAGCTCGAAGCGGGACAGCACCGGGGAGCTGTTTTTT. Translating it yields CASSSKRDSTGELFF.

Notes on this clonotype: Just one base apart from a much larger clone, this may be a read error. The chain combines TRBV6-2 or TRBV6-3 with TRBJ2-1, with TRBD2 identical over 11 bases. The germline CDR1 and CDR2 sequences are MNHEY and SVGEGT. V shed 7 bases, J shed 11 bases, and the junction held 7 bases outside the gene matches. The CDR3 is 13 residues long. This CDR3 is CASIRLAGHKQFF. The CDR3 region has the DNA TGTGCCAGCATCAGACTAGCGGGACATAAGCAGTTCTTC.

This clonotype was counted many times. V gene TRBV20-1 combines with J gene TRBJ2-3, with 9 bases identical to TRBD2. Germline CDR1 reads DFQATT; CDR2 reads SNEGSKA (reference sequence). The J segment lost 4 bases and the V segment lost 3 bases, leaving 5 bases of the junction unmatched. The CDR3 totals 14 residues. The CDR3: CSASGGRASDTQYF. CDR3 DNA sequence: TGCAGTGCTAGTGGCGGGAGGGCCTCAGATACGCAGTATTTT.

This clonotype has just a few counts. V is TRBV5-1 and J is TRBJ2-3; unclear D gene. In germline, CDR1 is SGHRS, CDR2 YFSETQ. With 4 bases removed from V and 4 bases from J, the gap between germline ends came to 13 bases. This CDR3 has 14 residues. The chain's CDR3 is CASSPYPGSDTQYF. The CDR3 DNA is TGCGCCAGCAGCCCCTACCCCGGATCAGATACGCAGTATTTT.

J is TRBJ2-3 and V is TRBV20-1; 12 bases map to TRBD2. Germline loops: CDR1 DFQATT, CDR2 SNEGSKA (reference sequence). V was pared by 4 bases and J by 2 bases, with 16 bases of the junction left unmatched. The CDR3 sequence is 19 residues long. The CDR3 spells CSATGGLAGPLGATDTQYF. CDR3 nucleotide sequence: TGCAGTGCTACCGGGGGACTAGCGGGTCCCCTGGGGGCCACAGATACGCAGTATTTT.